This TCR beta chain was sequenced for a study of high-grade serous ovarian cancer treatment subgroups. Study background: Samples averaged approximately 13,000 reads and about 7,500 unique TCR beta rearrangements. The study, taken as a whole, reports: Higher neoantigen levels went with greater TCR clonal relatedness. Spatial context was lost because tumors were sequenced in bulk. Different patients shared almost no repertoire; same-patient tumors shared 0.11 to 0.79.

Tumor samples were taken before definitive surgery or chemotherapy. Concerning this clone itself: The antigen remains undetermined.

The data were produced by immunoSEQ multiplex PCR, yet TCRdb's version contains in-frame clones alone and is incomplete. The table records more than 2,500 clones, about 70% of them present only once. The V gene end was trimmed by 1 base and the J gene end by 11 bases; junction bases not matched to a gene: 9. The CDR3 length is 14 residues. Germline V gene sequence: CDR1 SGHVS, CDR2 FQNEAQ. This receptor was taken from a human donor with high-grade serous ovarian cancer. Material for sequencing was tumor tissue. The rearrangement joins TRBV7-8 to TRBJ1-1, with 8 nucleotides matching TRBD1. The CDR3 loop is CASSLGTGGAEAFF. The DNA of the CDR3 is TGTGCCAGCAGCTTAGGCACAGGGGGGGCGGAGGCTTTCTTT.